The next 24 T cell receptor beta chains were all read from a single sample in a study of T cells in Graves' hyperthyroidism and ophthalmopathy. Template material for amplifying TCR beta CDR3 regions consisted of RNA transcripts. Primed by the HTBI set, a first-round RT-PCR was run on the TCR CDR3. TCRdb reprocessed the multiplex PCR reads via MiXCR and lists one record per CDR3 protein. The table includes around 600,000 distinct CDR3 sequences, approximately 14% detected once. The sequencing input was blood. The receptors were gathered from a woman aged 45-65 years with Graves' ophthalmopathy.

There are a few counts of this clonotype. The CDR3 coding sequence is TGTGCCAGTAGTATAGAGGGTTGGGAGACCCAGTACTTC. Translating gives CASSIEGWETQYF. This chain joins TRBV19 and TRBJ2-5; D is undetermined. V was trimmed by 0 bases and J by 5 bases, leaving 7 bases between them. CDR1 LNHDA and CDR2 SQIVND come from the germline V gene (reference sequence). The CDR3 totals 13 residues.

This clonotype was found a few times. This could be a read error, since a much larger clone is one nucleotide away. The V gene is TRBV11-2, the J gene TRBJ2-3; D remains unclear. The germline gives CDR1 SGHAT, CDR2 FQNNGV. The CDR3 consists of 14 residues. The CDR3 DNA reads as TGTACCAGCAGCTTTCTCTTGTCGGCAGATACGCAGTATTTT. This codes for CTSSFLLSADTQYF.

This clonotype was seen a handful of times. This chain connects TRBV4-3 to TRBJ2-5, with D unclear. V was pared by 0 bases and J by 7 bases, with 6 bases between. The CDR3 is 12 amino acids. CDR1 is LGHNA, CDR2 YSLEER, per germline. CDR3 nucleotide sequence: TGCGCCAGCAGCCAAGACGGTTGGACCCAGTACTTC. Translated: CASSQDGWTQYF.

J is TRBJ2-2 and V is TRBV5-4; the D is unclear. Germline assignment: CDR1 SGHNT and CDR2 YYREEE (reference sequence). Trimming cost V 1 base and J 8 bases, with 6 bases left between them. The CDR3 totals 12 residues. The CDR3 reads CASSLSRGELFF. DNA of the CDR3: TGTGCCAGCAGCTTGTCGAGGGGGGAGCTGTTTTTT.

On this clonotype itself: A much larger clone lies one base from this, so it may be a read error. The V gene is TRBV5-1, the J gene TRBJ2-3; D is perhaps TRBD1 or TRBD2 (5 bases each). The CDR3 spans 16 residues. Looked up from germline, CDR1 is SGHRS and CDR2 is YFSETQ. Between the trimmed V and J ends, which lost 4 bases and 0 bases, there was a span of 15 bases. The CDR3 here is CASSLLSGTSTDTQYF. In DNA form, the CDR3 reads TGCGCCAGCAGCCTTCTATCCGGGACGAGCACAGATACGCAGTATTTT.

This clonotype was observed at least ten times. CDR3 loop: CASSQDRKGQGISYEQYF. The CDR3 DNA is TGTGCCAGCAGCCAAGATAGGAAGGGTCAGGGGATCTCCTACGAGCAGTACTTC. This rearrangement joins TRBV3-2 to TRBJ2-7; the table assigns TRBD1, which was not confirmed against the DNA. TRBV3-2 is labeled a pseudogene. This CDR3 contains 18 residues.

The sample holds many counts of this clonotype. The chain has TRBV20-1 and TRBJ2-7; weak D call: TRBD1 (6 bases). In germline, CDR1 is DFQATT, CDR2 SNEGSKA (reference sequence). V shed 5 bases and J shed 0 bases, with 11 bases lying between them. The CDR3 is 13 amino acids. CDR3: CSAFEGGSYEQYF. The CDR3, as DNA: TGCAGTGCTTTCGAAGGGGGCTCCTACGAGCAGTACTTC.

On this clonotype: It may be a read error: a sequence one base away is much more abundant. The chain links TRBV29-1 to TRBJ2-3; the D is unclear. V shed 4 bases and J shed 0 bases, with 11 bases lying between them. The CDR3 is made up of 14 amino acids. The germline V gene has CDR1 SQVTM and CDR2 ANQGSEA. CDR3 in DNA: TGCAGCGTTGGGTCAGCGACTAGCACAGATACGCAGTATTTT. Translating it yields CSVGSATSTDTQYF.

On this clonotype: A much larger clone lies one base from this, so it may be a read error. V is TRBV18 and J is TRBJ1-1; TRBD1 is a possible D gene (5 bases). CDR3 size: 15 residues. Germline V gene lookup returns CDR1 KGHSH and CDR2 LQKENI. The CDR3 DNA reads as TGTGCCAACTCACCGAACGCGCAGCCTTTGGGAACAGGTTTCTTT. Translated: CANSPNAQPLGTGFF.

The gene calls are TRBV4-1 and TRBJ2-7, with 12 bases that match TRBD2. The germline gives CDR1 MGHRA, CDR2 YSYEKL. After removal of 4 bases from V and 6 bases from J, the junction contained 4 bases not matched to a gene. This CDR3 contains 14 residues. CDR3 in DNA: TGCGCCAGCAGCCGACTAGCGGGAGACGGCGAGCAGTACTTC. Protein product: CASSRLAGDGEQYF.

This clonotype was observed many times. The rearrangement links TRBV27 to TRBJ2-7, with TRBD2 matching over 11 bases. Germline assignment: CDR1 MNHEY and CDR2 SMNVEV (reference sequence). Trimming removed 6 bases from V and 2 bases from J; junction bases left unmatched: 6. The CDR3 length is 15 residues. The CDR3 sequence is CASSAGTSGPYEQYF. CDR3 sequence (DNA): TGTGCCAGCAGCGCCGGGACTAGCGGCCCCTACGAGCAGTACTTC.

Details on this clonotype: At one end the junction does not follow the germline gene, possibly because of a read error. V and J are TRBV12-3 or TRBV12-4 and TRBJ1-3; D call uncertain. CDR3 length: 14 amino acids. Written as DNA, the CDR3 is TGTGCCAGCTACAAGGACTCCTCTGGAAACACCGTATATTTT. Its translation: CASYKDSSGNTVYF.

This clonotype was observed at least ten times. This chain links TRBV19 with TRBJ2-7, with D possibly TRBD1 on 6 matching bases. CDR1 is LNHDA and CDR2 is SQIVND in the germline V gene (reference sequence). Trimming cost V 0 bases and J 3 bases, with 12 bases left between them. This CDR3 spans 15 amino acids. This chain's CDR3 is CASSIDTGLFYEQYF. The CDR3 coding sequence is TGTGCCAGTAGTATAGATACAGGGTTGTTCTACGAGCAGTACTTC. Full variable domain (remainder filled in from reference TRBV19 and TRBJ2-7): DGGITQSPKYLFRKEGQNVTLSCEQNLNHDAMYWYRQDPGQGLRLIYYSQIVNDFQKGDIAEGYSVSREKKESFPLTVTSAQKNPTAFYLCASSIDTGLFYEQYFGPGTRLTVT.

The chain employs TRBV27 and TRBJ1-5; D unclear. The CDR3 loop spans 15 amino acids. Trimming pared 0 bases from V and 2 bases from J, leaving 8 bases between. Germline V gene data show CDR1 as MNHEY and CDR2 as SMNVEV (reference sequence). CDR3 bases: TGTGCCAGCAGTTTATCAGGGAGTGGCAATCAGCCCCAGCATTTT. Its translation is CASSLSGSGNQPQHF.

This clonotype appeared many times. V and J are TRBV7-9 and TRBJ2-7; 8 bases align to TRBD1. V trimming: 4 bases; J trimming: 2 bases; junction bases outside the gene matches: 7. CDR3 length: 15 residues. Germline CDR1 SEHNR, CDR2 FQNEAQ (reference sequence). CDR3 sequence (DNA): TGTGCCAGCAGCTACCCGGACAGGGACGCCTACGAGCAGTACTTC. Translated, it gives CASSYPDRDAYEQYF.

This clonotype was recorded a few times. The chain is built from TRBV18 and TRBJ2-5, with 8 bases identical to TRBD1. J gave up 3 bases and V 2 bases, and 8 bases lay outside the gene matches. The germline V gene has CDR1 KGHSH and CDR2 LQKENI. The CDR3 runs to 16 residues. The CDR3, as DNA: TGTGCCAGCTCACCATTCACAGGGGGTATCGAAGAGACCCAGTACTTC. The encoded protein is CASSPFTGGIEETQYF.

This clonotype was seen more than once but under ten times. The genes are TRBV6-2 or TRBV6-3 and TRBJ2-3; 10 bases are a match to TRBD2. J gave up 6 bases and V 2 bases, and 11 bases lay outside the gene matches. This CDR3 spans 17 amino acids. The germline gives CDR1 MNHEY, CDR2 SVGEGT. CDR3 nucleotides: TGTGCCAGCAGTTACCTCAGCGGGAGGGCCTCCGGCGATACGCAGTATTTT. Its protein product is CASSYLSGRASGDTQYF.

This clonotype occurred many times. The CDR3 sequence: CASSPTGGVQPQHF. In nucleotides, the CDR3 is TGTGCCAGCAGCCCGACAGGGGGCGTTCAGCCCCAGCATTTT. The rearrangement uses TRBV12-3 or TRBV12-4 and TRBJ1-5; 10 bases agree with TRBD1. CDR3 length: 14 amino acids. Trimming at V came to 6 bases and at J to 6 bases, leaving 5 bases not matched to a gene.

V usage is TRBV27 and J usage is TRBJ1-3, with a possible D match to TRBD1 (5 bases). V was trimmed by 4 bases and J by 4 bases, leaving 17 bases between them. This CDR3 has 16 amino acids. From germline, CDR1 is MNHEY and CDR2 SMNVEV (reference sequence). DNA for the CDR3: TGTGCCAGCAGTTCAAGGGGAGGGGCTGCGGGAAACACCATATATTTT. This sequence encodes CASSSRGGAAGNTIYF.

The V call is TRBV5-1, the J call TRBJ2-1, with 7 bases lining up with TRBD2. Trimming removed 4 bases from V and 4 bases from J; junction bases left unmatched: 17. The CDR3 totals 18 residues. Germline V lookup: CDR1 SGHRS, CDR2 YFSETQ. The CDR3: CASSSRQPAGGFYNEQFF. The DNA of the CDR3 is TGCGCCAGCAGCAGCAGACAGCCAGCCGGGGGGTTTTACAATGAGCAGTTCTTC.

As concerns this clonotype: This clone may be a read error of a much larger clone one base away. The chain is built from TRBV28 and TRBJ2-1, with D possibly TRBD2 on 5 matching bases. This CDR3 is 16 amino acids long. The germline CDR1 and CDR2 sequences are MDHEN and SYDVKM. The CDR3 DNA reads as TGTGCCAGCAGTTCCCCAGCGGAGAGAATATACAATGAGCAGCTCTTC. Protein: CASSSPAERIYNEQLF. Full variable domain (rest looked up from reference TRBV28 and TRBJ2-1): DVKVTQSSRYLVKRTGEKVFLECVQDMDHENMFWYRQDPGLGLRLIYFSYDVKMKEKGDIPEGYSVSREKKERFSLILESASTNQTSMYLCASSSPAERIYNEQLFGPGTRLTVL.

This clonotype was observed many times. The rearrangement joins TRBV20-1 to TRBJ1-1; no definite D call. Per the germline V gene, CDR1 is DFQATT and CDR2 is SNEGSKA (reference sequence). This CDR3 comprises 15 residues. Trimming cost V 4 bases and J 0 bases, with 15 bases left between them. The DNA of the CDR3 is TGCAGTGCTACACCGGTAGAGGTGTTGAACACTGAAGCTTTCTTT. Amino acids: CSATPVEVLNTEAFF.

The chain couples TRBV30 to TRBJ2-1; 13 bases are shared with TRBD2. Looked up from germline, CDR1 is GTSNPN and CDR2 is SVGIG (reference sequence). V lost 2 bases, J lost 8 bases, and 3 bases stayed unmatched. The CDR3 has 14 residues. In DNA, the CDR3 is TGTGCCTGGAGTCGGACTAGCGGGAGTTATGAGCAGTTCTTC. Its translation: CAWSRTSGSYEQFF.

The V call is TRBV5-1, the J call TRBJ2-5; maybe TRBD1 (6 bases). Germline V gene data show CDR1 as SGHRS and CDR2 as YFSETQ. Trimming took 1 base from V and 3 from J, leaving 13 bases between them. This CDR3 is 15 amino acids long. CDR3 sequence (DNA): TGCGCCAGCAGCTTGCAGGGGTTTTCGGAAGAGACCCAGTACTTC. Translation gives CASSLQGFSEETQYF.